This TCR beta chain appears in the sequencing data of a study of cytomegalovirus exposure and HLA in healthy donors. Whole-study findings and limits: Accurate prediction of most subjects' HLA-A and HLA-B alleles from TCR beta sequences was reported. The study labeled approximately 150 TCR beta chains cytomegalovirus-associated. Most TCR sequences showed up rarely, but some public TCRs showed up in many donors.

This CDR3 has 17 amino acids. V was clipped by 2 bases and J by 7 bases, with 20 bases between them. Germline V CDR1 and CDR2: MDHEN, SYDVKM. The PCR contained 60 Vbeta and 13 Jbeta primers. TCRdb's table, derived via immunoSEQ multiplex PCR, lists solely in-frame clones and lacks some. The sample carries some 190,000 clones, roughly three quarters recorded once. This clone was seen only a few times. Its specificity is unknown. V usage is TRBV28 and J usage is TRBJ1-4; a weak D match, TRBD1 (5 bases). Specimen: PBMCs. This receptor was identified in a young woman in good health and CMV-seropositive. The CDR3 spells CASSLSLQGVIGEKLFF. As DNA, the CDR3 is TGTGCCAGCAGTTTAAGTCTTCAGGGCGTGATCGGTGAAAAACTGTTTTTT.